This T cell receptor (beta chain) was documented in a study of T cell changes during pregnancy in multiple sclerosis. This table comes from immunoSEQ multiplex PCR, and its TCRdb copy is limited to in-frame clones, with some not included. The sample shows roughly 79,000 clones, about 94% of them seen only once. This CDR3 is built from 14 residues. Germline trimming cut 2 bases from V and 7 bases from J; bases unmatched to any gene: 5. CDR1 is SGHDT, CDR2 YYEEEE, per germline. This specimen consisted of peripheral blood, obtained in the second trimester of pregnancy. The clonotype comes from a female donor in good health, enrolled as a control in a pregnancy study. The rearrangement joins TRBV5-6 to TRBJ1-4; 7 bases fit TRBD1. As DNA, the CDR3 is TGTGCCAGCAGCTTCTATCAGGGGGGTGAAAAACTGTTTTTT. Translating gives CASSFYQGGEKLFF. The full variable domain, in which reference TRBV5-6 and TRBJ1-4 provide the parts outside the CDR3, is DAGVTQSPTHLIKTRGQQVTLRCSPKSGHDTVSWYQQALGQGPQFIFQYYEEEERQRGNFPDRFSGHQFPNYSSELNVNALLLGDSALYLCASSFYQGGEKLFFGSGTQLSVL.